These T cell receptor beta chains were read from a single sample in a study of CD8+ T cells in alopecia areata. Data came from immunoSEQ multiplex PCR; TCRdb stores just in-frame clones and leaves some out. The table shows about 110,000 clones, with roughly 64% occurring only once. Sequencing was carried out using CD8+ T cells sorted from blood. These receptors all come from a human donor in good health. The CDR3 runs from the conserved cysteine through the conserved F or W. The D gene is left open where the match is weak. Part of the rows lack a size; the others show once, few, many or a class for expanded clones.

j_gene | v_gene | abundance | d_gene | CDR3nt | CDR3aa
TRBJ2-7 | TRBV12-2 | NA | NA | TGTGCAAGTCGCAATAGAGGAGTCTCCTACGAGCAGTACTTC | CASRNRGVSYEQYF
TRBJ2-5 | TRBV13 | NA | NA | TGTGCCAGCAGCCCGGGACTCGAAGAGACCCAGTACTTC | CASSPGLEETQYF
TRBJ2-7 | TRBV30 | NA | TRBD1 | TGTGCCTGGATGGACAGGGCCTTCGAGCAGTACTTC | CAWMDRAFEQYF
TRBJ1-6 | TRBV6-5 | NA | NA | TGTGCCAGCAGGGATTCCTATAATTCACCCCTCCACTTT | CASRDSYNSPLHF
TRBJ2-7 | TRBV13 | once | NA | TGTGCCAGCAGCCTCCCCCCCGGCGAGCAGTACTTC | CASSLPPGEQYF
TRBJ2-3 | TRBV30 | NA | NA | TGTGCCTGGAGTGTGGGGAGCACAGATACGCAGTATTTT | CAWSVGSTDTQYF
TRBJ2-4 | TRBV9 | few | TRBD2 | TGTGCCAGCAGCCTGACTAGCGGTGACATTCAGTACTTC | CASSLTSGDIQYF
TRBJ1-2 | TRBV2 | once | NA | TGTGTCAGCAGCCCAATATGGGCTTATGCTGGCTACACCTTC | CVSSPIWAYAGYTF
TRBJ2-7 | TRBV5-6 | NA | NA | TGTGCCAGCAGCTTGGGGGGCAGGGGCCCCCTAGGCGAGCAGTACTTC | CASSLGGRGPLGEQYF
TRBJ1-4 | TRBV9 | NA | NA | TGTGCCAGCAGCGTAGGGCCGAACAATGAAAAACTGTTTTTT | CASSVGPNNEKLFF
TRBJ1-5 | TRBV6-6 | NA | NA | TGTGCCAGCAGCGAGGCGGGGGCCTCCAGTCAGCCCCAGCATTTT | CASSEAGASSQPQHF
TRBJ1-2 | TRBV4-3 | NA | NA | TGCGCCAGCAGCCAAGATTTCGGGGGAAACTATGGCTACACCTTC | CASSQDFGGNYGYTF
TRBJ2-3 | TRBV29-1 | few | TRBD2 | TGCAGCGTCGGGGGGAGGCCAGATACGCAGTATTTT | CSVGGRPDTQYF
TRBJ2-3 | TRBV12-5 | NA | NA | TGTGCTAGTGGTACACCCCCAGGGCAGGGCCCAGATACGCAGTATTTT | CASGTPPGQGPDTQYF
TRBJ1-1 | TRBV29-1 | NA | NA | TGCAGCGTTGAAGGACGGACTGAGGCTGAAGCTTTCTTT | CSVEGRTEAEAFF
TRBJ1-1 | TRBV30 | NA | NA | TGTGCCTGGAGTGTCGGCAGGAACACTGAAGCTTTCTTT | CAWSVGRNTEAFF
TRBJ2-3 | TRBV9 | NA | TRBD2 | TGTGCCAGCAGCGTATCGGGACTAGTCTTGGATACGCAGTATTTT | CASSVSGLVLDTQYF
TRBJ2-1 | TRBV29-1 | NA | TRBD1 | TGCACAATACTGCCAGGGACAGGGGTCTACAATGAGCAGTTCTTC | CTILPGTGVYNEQFF
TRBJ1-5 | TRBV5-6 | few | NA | TGTGCCAGCAGCTTGGGACACGGTAATCCAAATCAGCCCCAGCATTTT | CASSLGHGNPNQPQHF
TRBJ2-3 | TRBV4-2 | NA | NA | TGTGCCAGCAGCCAAGGTCGAGGGATCACAGATACGCAGTATTTT | CASSQGRGITDTQYF
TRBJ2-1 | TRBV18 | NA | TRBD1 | TGTGCCAGCTCACCACCTGTTCAAAGGGGGCGGAGGAGGCAGTTCTTC | CASSPPVQRGRRRQFF
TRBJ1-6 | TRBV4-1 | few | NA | TGCGCCAGCAGCCAAGAAGGGGGGAATTCACCCCTCCACTTT | CASSQEGGNSPLHF
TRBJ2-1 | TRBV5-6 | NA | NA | TGTGCCAGCAGCCACGGATTCAACTCCTACAATGAGCAGTTCTTC | CASSHGFNSYNEQFF
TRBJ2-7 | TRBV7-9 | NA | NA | TGTGCCAGCAGCTCCACGGGGGCCTACGAGCAGTACTTC | CASSSTGAYEQYF
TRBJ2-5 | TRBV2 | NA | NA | TGTGCCAGCAACGGACGGACCCAGTACTTC | CASNGRTQYF
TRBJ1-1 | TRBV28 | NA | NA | TGTGCCAGCAGTTTAAGGGGGGGCTTTTACACTGAAGCTTTCTTT | CASSLRGGFYTEAFF
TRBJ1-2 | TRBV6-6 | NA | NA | TGTGCCAGCAGTCCATATGGAGCAGGTGACAACTATGGCTACACCTTC | CASSPYGAGDNYGYTF
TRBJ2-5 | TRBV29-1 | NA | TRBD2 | TGCAGCGTTAGGCTAGCGGGGGGTGGAGAGACCCAGTACTTC | CSVRLAGGGETQYF
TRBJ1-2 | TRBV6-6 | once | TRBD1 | TGTGCCAGCAGTCCAGGGGGTTACTATGGCTACACCTTC | CASSPGGYYGYTF
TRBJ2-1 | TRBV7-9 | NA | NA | TGTGCCAGCAGCTTATTCGGCGGGGGACAAGGCTACAATGAGCAGTTCTTC | CASSLFGGGQGYNEQFF
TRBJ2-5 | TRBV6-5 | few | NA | TGTGCCAGCAGTTACTCGGCACTAACGGCGGGAACCCAGTACTTC | CASSYSALTAGTQYF
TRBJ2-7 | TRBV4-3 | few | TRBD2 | TGCGCCAGCAGCCAAGGAGGTAACGGACTAGCCTACGAGCAGTACTTC | CASSQGGNGLAYEQYF
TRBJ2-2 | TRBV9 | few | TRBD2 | TGTGCCAGCAGCGCTCTAGCGGGGGCAGGAACCGGGGAGCTGTTTTTT | CASSALAGAGTGELFF
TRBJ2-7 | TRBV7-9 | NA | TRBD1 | TGTGCCAGCAGCTTAGAGTACTGGGACAGGGGGCGTTACGAGCAGTACTTC | CASSLEYWDRGRYEQYF
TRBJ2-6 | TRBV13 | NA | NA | TGTGCCAGCAGCCTCGCTGGGGGTGGTGGGGCCAACGTCCTGACTTTC | CASSLAGGGGANVLTF
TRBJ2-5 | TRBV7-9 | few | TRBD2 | TGTGCCAGCAGCTACGGGACTAGCGGCCAAGAGACCCAGTACTTC | CASSYGTSGQETQYF
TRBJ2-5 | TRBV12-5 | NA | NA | TGTGCTAGTGGTCCCCGACCCCAAGAGACCCAGTACTTC | CASGPRPQETQYF
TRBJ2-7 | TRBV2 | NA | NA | TGTGCCAGCAGTGATGCTATGTCCCGGCGGTACGAGCAGTACTTC | CASSDAMSRRYEQYF
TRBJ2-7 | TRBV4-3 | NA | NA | TGCGCCAGCAGCCAGACGGGGGCAGGTTCCTACGAGCAGTACTTC | CASSQTGAGSYEQYF
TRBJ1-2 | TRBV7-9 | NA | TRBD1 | TGTGCCAGCGCAATCCCGGTCGGACAGGGGACTAACTATGGCTACACCTTC | CASAIPVGQGTNYGYTF
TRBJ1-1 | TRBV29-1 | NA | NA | TGCAGAGAGGGGGGCTGGCTAGAAGCTTTCTTT | CREGGWLEAFF
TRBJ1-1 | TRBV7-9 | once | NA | TGTGCCAGCAGTCCGCAGGGTAAGAACACTGAAGCTTTCTTT | CASSPQGKNTEAFF
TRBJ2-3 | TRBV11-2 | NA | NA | TGTGCCAGCGAAGGTAGCGGAGATACGCAGTATTTT | CASEGSGDTQYF
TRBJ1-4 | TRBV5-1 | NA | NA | TGCGCCAGCAGAACGGAGGGACATGAAAAACTGTTTTTT | CASRTEGHEKLFF
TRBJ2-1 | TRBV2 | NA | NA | TGTGCCAGCAGTGAAGAGATAGACATTTACAATGAGCAGTTCTTC | CASSEEIDIYNEQFF
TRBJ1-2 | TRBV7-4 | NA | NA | TGTGCCAGCAGCTTAGGCCCAGGGAAAGGCTACACCTTC | CASSLGPGKGYTF
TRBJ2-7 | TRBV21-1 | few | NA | TGTGCCAGCAGCAAAGAGGCAATCTCCGGACTGACAGCTGCCTACGAGCAGTACTTC | CASSKEAISGLTAAYEQYF
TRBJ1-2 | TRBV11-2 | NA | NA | TGTGCCAGCAGCTTAGATGGTATACCGACTTCAACTTATGGCTACACCTTC | CASSLDGIPTSTYGYTF
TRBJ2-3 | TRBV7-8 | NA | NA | TGTGCCAGCAGCCCCTGGGGCTTCACAGATACGCAGTATTTT | CASSPWGFTDTQYF
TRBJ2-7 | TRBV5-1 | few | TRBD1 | TGCGCCAGCAGCACCGGACAGGGGTGGGACGCCGAGCAGTACTTC | CASSTGQGWDAEQYF
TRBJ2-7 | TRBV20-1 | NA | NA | TGCAGTGCTCAGTTTGGAGGCGAGCAGTACTTC | CSAQFGGEQYF
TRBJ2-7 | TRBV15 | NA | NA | TGTGCCACCAGCAGAACCGGCGGCTACGAGCAGTACTTC | CATSRTGGYEQYF
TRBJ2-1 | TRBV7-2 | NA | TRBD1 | TGTGCCAGCAGCCCAGAGCTGAGGGGGACAGGGGAGTACAATGAGCAGTTCTTC | CASSPELRGTGEYNEQFF
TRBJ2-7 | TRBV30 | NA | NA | TGTGCCTGGAGTGTACTAGGAGGGGCGAGCTACGAGCAGTACTTC | CAWSVLGGASYEQYF
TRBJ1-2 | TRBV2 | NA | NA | TGTGCCAGCATCGGTTTGCAGGGGCAAGGCGGCTACACCTTC | CASIGLQGQGGYTF
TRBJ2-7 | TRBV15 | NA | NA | TGTGCCACCAGCGGGGACGCCTACGAGCAGTACTTC | CATSGDAYEQYF
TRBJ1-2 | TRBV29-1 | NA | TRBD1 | TGCAGCGTTGAAGGGGGACAGGGCCGTGACTATGGCTACACCTTC | CSVEGGQGRDYGYTF
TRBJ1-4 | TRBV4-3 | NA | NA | TGCGCCAGCAGCCAAGATCAGGGTTGGGGGAATGAAAAACTGTTTTTT | CASSQDQGWGNEKLFF
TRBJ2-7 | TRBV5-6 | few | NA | TGTGCCAGCAGCCCGGCGAATTACAGGGCCCCCTACGAGCAGTACTTC | CASSPANYRAPYEQYF